What follows describes a single T cell receptor (beta chain). Using immunoSEQ multiplex PCR, the repertoire was profiled, and TCRdb retains in-frame clones only, with some absent. The data hold hundreds of thousands of clones, with roughly 90% observed a single time. The CDR3 totals 15 residues. Trimming stripped 4 bases from V and 2 bases from J, with 14 bases between. From germline, CDR1 is MNHEY and CDR2 SVGAGI. This sample was included in a study of shared T cell receptors in the human thymus. The data also belong to a second study, concerning human thymus T cells. That study reports: Serving as donors were healthy Finnish infants, each of whom was having open corrective surgery for congenital heart defects. Thymic resections from corrective heart surgery supplied the tissue. Use of V and J genes seemed skewed within the thymic and blood repertoires. Thymic repertoires from unrelated individuals overlapped highly, related research reported.

The sequenced sample consisted of thymocytes. The sequence was collected from a boy under two years old with a congenital heart defect. The chain joins TRBV6-5 to TRBJ2-5, with D possibly TRBD1 on 6 matching bases. CDR3 loop: CASSSKQGWQETQYF. CDR3 nucleotide sequence: TGTGCCAGCAGTTCAAAACAGGGTTGGCAAGAGACCCAGTACTTC.